These T cell receptor beta chains were read from a single sample in a study of blood T cells in healthy people across ages. From the 5' RACE reads, TCRdb called clonotypes with MiXCR, one entry per CDR3 protein. The repertoire includes about 2 million distinct CDR3 sequences, about 49% of them detected once, and approximately 2.1% sits in the top ten. Specimen: blood. The receptors here all came from a woman between 40 and 50 years old in good health. CDR3s include the opening cysteine and the closing phenylalanine or tryptophan. Each record gives: V gene, clone size, D gene, J gene, CDR3 protein, CDR3 DNA. D genes are given only for firm matches. Rows may omit the clone size; those that give it use once, few, many or a size class.

TRBV7-2	.	.	TRBJ1-2	CASRASATRGYTF	TGTGCCAGCAGAGCTTCAGCCACCCGCGGCTACACCTTC
TRBV6-5	.	TRBD2	TRBJ2-1	CASSYAKRGATGEQFF	TGTGCCAGCAGTTACGCAAAGCGGGGGGCCACCGGGGAGCAGTTCTTC
TRBV4-3	.	.	TRBJ2-5	CASSQEAYQEAQYF	TGCGCCAGCAGCCAAGAGGCATACCAAGAGGCCCAGTACTTC
TRBV7-2	.	TRBD1	TRBJ1-4	CASSRQGARTNEKLFF	TGTGCCAGCAGCCGACAGGGGGCGCGTACTAATGAAAAACTGTTTTTT
TRBV7-2	.	.	TRBJ2-1	CASSSDSSSYNEQFF	TGTGCCAGCAGCTCGGACAGTAGCTCCTACAATGAGCAGTTCTTC
TRBV4-2	.	TRBD2	TRBJ2-1	CASSQDPIAGSVRNEQFF	TGTGCCAGCAGCCAAGACCCTATAGCGGGGTCAGTAAGGAATGAGCAGTTCTTC
TRBV4-2	.	.	TRBJ1-1	CASSQERGDTEAFF	TGTGCCAGCAGCCAAGAGCGGGGGGACACTGAAGCTTTCTTT
TRBV5-1	few	TRBD1	TRBJ1-1	CASSLGFPGQGVNTEAFF	TGCGCCAGCAGCTTGGGATTCCCGGGACAGGGGGTGAACACTGAAGCTTTCTTT
TRBV2	few	TRBD2	TRBJ2-3	CASSGRGGSTDTQYF	TGTGCCAGCAGTGGGCGCGGGGGGAGCACAGATACGCAGTATTTT
TRBV12-3/TRBV12-4	.	TRBD1	TRBJ2-1	CASSPPGTEDNEQFF	TGTGCCAGCAGCCCACCCGGGACAGAAGACAATGAGCAGTTCTTC
TRBV12-3/TRBV12-4	.	.	TRBJ1-1	CASSSQARALNTEAFF	TGTGCCAGCAGTTCGCAGGCGAGGGCATTAAACACTGAAGCTTTCTTT
TRBV5-1	few	TRBD1	TRBJ2-5	CASSLSPGQGFMDQYF	TGCGCCAGCAGCCTAAGTCCGGGACAGGGTTTTATGGACCAGTACTTC
TRBV4-3	.	.	TRBJ1-4	CASSPSGSRDEKLFF	TGCGCCAGCAGCCCCTCCGGGTCAAGGGATGAAAAACTGTTTTTT
TRBV2	.	.	TRBJ1-6	CASRSGSSYNSPLHF	TGTGCCAGCAGATCAGGGAGCTCCTATAATTCACCCCTCCACTTT
TRBV20-1	.	TRBD2	TRBJ2-3	CSAISTSGATDTQYF	TGCAGTGCTATTTCGACTAGCGGGGCCACAGATACGCAGTATTTT
TRBV5-4	.	TRBD1	TRBJ2-1	CASSLAFGRGSYNEQFF	TGTGCCAGCAGCTTGGCCTTTGGCAGGGGGTCCTACAATGAGCAGTTCTTC
TRBV29-1	few	.	TRBJ1-2	CSVEGPIPYGGYTF	TGCAGCGTGGAAGGACCGATCCCCTATGGCGGCTACACCTTC
TRBV6-5	.	.	TRBJ2-7	CATGNGEQYF	TGTGCCACCGGTAACGGCGAGCAGTACTTC
TRBV4-2	.	TRBD2	TRBJ2-3	CASSQGRGFSGRNTDTQYF	TGTGCCAGCAGCCAAGGAAGAGGATTTAGCGGGAGAAACACAGATACGCAGTATTTT
TRBV4-3	.	.	TRBJ1-2	CASSQDGVGGYGYTF	TGCGCCAGCAGCCAAGATGGAGTGGGTGGATATGGCTACACCTTC
TRBV12-3/TRBV12-4	.	TRBD1	TRBJ2-1	CASSRDRPNNEQFF	TGTGCCAGCTCCCGGGACAGGCCGAACAATGAGCAGTTCTTC
TRBV6-1	few	TRBD1	TRBJ2-7	CASSGGPGQGSFMLSYEQYF	TGTGCCAGCAGTGGGGGACCGGGACAGGGATCCTTTATGCTCTCCTACGAGCAGTACTTC
TRBV20-1	.	.	TRBJ2-2	CSARGSAPGELFF	TGCAGTGCTAGGGGTAGCGCGCCCGGGGAGCTGTTTTTT
TRBV5-1	.	.	TRBJ1-2	CASRPSPSYGYTF	TGCGCCAGCAGGCCCTCCCCCAGCTATGGCTACACCTTC
TRBV2	once	.	TRBJ2-5	CASSDFHQETQYF	TGTGCCAGCAGTGACTTCCATCAAGAGACCCAGTACTTC
TRBV21-1	.	.	TRBJ2-7	CASSKRRGTYEQYF	TGTGCCAGCAGCAAGAGACGGGGTACCTACGAGCAGTACTTC
TRBV20-1	.	.	TRBJ2-5	CSATTLGGPQETQYF	TGCAGTGCAACCACTTTGGGGGGGCCCCAAGAGACCCAGTACTTC